The clone carrying this TCR beta chain was seen only a few times. Its target is not known. The entry originates in a study of cytomegalovirus exposure and HLA in healthy donors. The PCR employed 60 Vbeta primers together with 13 Jbeta primers. The method was immunoSEQ multiplex PCR; TCRdb's version includes in-frame clones alone and lacks a portion of them. The sample yields approximately 27,000 clones, 70% seen once. Study-level results: In a later analysis, across HLA loci, associated TCR counts were highest for DRB1, lowest for HLA-C. Researchers counted roughly 150 TCR beta chains as cytomegalovirus-associated. V segments that were indistinguishable, TRBV6-2 and TRBV6-3 among them, were omitted from analysis. Generally TCR sequences proved uncommon, though certain public TCRs appeared in numerous donors.

Germline V gives CDR1 SEHNR, CDR2 FQNEAQ (reference sequence). The CDR3 contains 13 residues. Trimming pared 5 bases from V and 2 bases from J, leaving 9 bases between. Specimen: PBMCs. This clonotype was obtained from a woman between 45 and 60 years old in good health and CMV-seronegative. This chain links TRBV7-9 with TRBJ2-5, with D uncertain. CDR3 protein: CASSQAGQETQYF. CDR3 coding DNA: TGTGCCAGCAGCCAAGCAGGTCAAGAGACCCAGTACTTC. The full variable domain, completed using reference TRBV7-9 and TRBJ2-5, is DTGVSQNPRHKITKRGQNVTFRCDPISEHNRLYWYRQTLGQGPEFLTYFQNEAQLEKSRLLSDRFSAERPKGSFSTLEIQRTEQGDSAMYLCASSQAGQETQYFGPGTRLLVL.